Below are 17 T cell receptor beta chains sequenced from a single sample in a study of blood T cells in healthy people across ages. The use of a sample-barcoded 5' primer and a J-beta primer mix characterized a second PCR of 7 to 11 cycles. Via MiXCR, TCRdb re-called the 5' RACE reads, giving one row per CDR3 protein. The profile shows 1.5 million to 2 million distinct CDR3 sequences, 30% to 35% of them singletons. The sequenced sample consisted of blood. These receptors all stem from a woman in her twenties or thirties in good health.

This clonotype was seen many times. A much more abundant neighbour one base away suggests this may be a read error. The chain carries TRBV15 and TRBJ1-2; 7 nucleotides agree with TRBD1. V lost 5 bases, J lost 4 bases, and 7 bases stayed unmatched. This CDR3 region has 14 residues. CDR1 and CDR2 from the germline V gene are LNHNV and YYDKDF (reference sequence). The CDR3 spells CATSRGDSCYGYTF. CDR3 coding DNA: TGTGCCACCAGCCGAGGGGACAGCTGCTATGGCTACACCTTC.

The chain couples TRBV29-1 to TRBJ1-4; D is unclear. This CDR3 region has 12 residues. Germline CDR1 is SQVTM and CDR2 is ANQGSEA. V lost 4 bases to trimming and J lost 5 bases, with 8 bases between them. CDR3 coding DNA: TGCAGCGTTGTGGGCGGGAATGAAAAACTGTTTTTT. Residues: CSVVGGNEKLFF.

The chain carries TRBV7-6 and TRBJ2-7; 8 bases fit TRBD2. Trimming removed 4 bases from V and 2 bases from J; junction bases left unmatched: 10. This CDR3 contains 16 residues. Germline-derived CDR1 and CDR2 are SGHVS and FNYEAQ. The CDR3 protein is CASSSPGEREPYEQYF. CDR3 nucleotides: TGTGCCAGCAGCTCGCCGGGCGAGCGGGAGCCCTACGAGCAGTACTTC.

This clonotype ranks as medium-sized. This CDR3 is CASSVDGVNQETQYF. CDR3 coding DNA: TGTGCCAGCAGCGTAGATGGGGTCAACCAAGAGACCCAGTACTTC. The V and J genes are TRBV9 and TRBJ2-5; D unresolved. The V end lost 0 bases, the J end lost 0 bases, and 9 bases lay between the germline ends. This CDR3 contains 15 residues. CDR1 is SGDLS, CDR2 YYNGEE, per germline.

The CDR3 here is CASSATGLAQFF. The CDR3 region has the DNA TGTGCCAGCAGTGCCACAGGGTTGGCGCAGTTCTTC. This sequence joins TRBV27 and TRBJ2-1; D possibly corresponds to TRBD1 (6 bases). Germline-derived CDR1 and CDR2 are MNHEY and SMNVEV (reference sequence). CDR3 length: 12 amino acids. The ends were cut back, 5 bases at V and 12 bases at J, with 14 bases in the middle.

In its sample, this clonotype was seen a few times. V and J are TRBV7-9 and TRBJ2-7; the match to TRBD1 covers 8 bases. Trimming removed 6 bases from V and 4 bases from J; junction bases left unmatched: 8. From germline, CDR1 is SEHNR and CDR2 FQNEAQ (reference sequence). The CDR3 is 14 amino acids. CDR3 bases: TGTGCCAGCAGTTATACAGGGGGGCTTTACGAGCAGTACTTC. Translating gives CASSYTGGLYEQYF.

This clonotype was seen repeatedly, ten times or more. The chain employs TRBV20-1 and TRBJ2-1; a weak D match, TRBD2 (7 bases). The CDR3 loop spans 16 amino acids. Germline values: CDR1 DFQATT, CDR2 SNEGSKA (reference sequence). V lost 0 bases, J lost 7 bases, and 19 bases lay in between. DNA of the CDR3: TGCAGTGCTAGAGATTCTTATCGGACAGCGGGAAATGAGCAGTTCTTC. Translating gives CSARDSYRTAGNEQFF.

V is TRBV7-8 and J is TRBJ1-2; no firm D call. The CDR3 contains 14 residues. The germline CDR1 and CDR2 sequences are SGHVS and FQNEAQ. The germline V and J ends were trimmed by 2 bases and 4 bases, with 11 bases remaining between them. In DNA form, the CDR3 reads TGTGCCAGCAGCTTATCCGGGGTAATCTATGGCTACACCTTC. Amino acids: CASSLSGVIYGYTF.

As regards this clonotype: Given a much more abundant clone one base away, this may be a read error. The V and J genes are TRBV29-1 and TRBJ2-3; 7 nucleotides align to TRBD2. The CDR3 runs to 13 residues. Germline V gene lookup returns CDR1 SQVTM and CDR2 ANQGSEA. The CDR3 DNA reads TGCAGCATTGAAGATGAAGCGGGGGATACGCAGTATTTT. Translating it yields CSIEDEAGDTQYF.

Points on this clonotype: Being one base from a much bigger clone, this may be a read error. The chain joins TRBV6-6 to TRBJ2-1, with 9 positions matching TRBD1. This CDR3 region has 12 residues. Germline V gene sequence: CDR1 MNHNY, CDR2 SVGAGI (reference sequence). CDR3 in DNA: TGTGCCAGCAGTACCAAGGGACAGGGAGCGGTCTTC. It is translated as CASSTKGQGAVF.

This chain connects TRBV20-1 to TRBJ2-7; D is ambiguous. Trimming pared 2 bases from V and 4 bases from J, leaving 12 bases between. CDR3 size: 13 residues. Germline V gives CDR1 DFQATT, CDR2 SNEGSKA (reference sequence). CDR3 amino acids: CSARKTFQYEQYF. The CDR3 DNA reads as TGCAGTGCTAGAAAGACATTCCAATACGAGCAGTACTTC.

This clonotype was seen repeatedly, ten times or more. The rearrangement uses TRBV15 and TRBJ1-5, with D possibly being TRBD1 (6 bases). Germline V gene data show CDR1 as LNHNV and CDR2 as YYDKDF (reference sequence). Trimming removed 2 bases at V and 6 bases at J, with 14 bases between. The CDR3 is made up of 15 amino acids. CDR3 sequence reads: CATSRYRVVGQPQHF. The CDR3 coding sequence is TGTGCCACCAGCAGATACAGGGTAGTTGGTCAGCCCCAGCATTTT.

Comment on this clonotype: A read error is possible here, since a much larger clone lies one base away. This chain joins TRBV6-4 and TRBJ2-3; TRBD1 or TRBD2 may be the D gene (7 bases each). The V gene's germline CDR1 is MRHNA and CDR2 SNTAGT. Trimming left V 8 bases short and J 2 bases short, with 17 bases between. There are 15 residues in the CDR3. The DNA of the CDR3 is TGTGCCAGCTCCACTAGCGAGGGGGCCACAGATACGCAGTATTTT. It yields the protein CASSTSEGATDTQYF.

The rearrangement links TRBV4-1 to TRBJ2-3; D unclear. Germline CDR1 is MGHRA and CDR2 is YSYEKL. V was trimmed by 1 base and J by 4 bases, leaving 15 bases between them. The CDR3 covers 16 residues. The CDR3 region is CASSQGRGKLPDTQYF. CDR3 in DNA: TGCGCCAGCAGCCAAGGGAGAGGCAAGTTGCCAGATACGCAGTATTTT.

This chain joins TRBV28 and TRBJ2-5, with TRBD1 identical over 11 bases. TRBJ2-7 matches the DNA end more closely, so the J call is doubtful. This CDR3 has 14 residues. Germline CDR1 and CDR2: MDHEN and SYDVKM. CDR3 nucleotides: TGTGCCAGCAGTTTGTGGGACAGGGGGAGCGAGCAGTACTTC. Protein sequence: CASSLWDRGSEQYF.

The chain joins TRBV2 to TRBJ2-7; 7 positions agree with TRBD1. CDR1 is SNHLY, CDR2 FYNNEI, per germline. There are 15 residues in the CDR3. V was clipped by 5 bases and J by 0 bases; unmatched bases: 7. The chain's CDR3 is CASSPGQTISYEQYF. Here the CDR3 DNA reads TGTGCCAGCAGTCCGGGACAGACTATCTCCTACGAGCAGTACTTC.

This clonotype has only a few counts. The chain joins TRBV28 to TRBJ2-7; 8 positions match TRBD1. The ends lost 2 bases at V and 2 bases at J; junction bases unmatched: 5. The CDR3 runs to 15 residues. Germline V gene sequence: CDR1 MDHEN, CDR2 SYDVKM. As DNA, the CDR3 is TGTGCCAGCAGTTTACGATTACAGGGGGCCTACGAGCAGTACTTC. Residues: CASSLRLQGAYEQYF. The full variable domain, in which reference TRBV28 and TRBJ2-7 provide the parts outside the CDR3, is DVKVTQSSRYLVKRTGEKVFLECVQDMDHENMFWYRQDPGLGLRLIYFSYDVKMKEKGDIPEGYSVSREKKERFSLILESASTNQTSMYLCASSLRLQGAYEQYFGPGTRLTVT.